Listed below are T cell receptor beta chains from one sample, sequenced in a study of cytomegalovirus exposure and HLA in healthy donors. Clones were read by immunoSEQ multiplex PCR, and TCRdb kept only the in-frame ones, dropping some. The data show 150,000 to 200,000 clones, about 87% seen once. The sequenced material came from PBMCs. Receptors originate from a woman aged 25-40 years in good health and CMV-seronegative. Each CDR3 is given without its conserved first and last residue. Clone size appears in some rows only: once, few, many, or a class for an expanded clone.

j_call | clone_size | v_call | cdr3_aa
TRBJ1-2 | . | TRBV30 | AWIRGAPGYT
TRBJ2-2 | . | TRBV7-7 | ASSSGQGGTGELF
TRBJ1-3 | . | TRBV4-1 | ASSRPGTDSGNTIY
TRBJ1-2 | . | TRBV2 | ASPRGDRGYDDYGYT
TRBJ1-2 | . | TRBV5-1 | ASSQGQGAAYGYT
TRBJ1-5 | . | TRBV19 | ASSVPATGTGNQPQH
TRBJ1-2 | . | TRBV5-4 | ASSFRTGGYYGYT
TRBJ2-7 | . | TRBV19 | ASSGVAGSYEQY
TRBJ1-4 | . | TRBV15 | ATSSTGTANEKLF
TRBJ1-3 | . | TRBV2 | ASSEGRPLD
TRBJ2-6 | . | TRBV5-1 | ASSLGFGSSGANVLT
TRBJ1-5 | few | TRBV7-8 | ASSHGQGAGRLNQPQH
TRBJ2-2 | . | TRBV7-6 | ASSRRPLGGTGELF
TRBJ1-1 | . | TRBV5-1 | ASSLDNDRVTF
TRBJ2-7 | . | TRBV5-4 | ASSLAGTSVSEQY
TRBJ1-3 | . | TRBV2 | ASTRDSRNTIY
TRBJ2-7 | . | TRBV5-1 | ASSHNEGPYEQY
TRBJ2-7 | . | TRBV4-1 | ASSPVGGGSYEQY
TRBJ2-1 | . | TRBV5-6 | ASSLKADYNEQF
TRBJ1-1 | . | TRBV6-5 | ASSPGGRTEAF
TRBJ2-3 | . | TRBV5-1 | ASTRTGGSDTQY
TRBJ2-1 | . | TRBV21-1 | ASSKVRLAGGPSYNEQF
TRBJ2-1 | . | TRBV19 | ASSGTGISVNEQF
TRBJ2-3 | . | TRBV7-9 | ASSPGGGTDTQY
TRBJ2-1 | . | TRBV7-2 | ASSLLGGTSSYNEQF
TRBJ2-7 | once | TRBV27 | ASNSQGAGYEQY
TRBJ1-1 | . | TRBV5-4 | ASSLLTENTEAF
TRBJ2-3 | . | TRBV5-6 | ASSFSADTQY
TRBJ1-2 | once | TRBV27 | ASSFAGNKMGYT
TRBJ1-2 | . | TRBV27 | ASREDRANGYT
TRBJ1-5 | . | TRBV6-1 | ASSRQGVNQPQH
TRBJ2-5 | few | TRBV6-1 | ASSELAGGQETQY
TRBJ2-5 | . | TRBV29-1 | SVDEISGGRETQY
TRBJ2-7 | . | TRBV14 | ASSQSPGQGALEQY
TRBJ2-1 | . | TRBV27 | ASRLTGGYNEQF
TRBJ2-2 | . | TRBV5-1 | ASSLLAGLSTGELF
TRBJ2-7 | . | TRBV6-6 | ASSPLDSSYEQY
TRBJ1-2 | . | TRBV5-1 | ASSLSSNAGYGYT
TRBJ2-2 | . | TRBV6-6 | ASRDTMTGELF
TRBJ1-2 | once | TRBV5-5 | ASSFLPEAHGYT
TRBJ2-3 | . | TRBV29-1 | SVEGRNTDTQY
TRBJ1-2 | . | TRBV15 | ATSRSFRTGPAGDGYT
TRBJ1-1 | . | TRBV29-1 | SVEQQPGTEAF
TRBJ1-2 | few | TRBV5-6 | ASSLEVGGARISGYT
TRBJ2-7 | . | TRBV9 | ASSVTSGGFYEQY
TRBJ1-2 | . | TRBV13 | ASSLGRGRANYGYT
TRBJ2-1 | . | TRBV25-1 | ASSEILGQYNEQF
TRBJ2-3 | . | TRBV5-1 | ASSPRGGLGPDTQY
TRBJ1-3 | . | TRBV7-9 | ASSWRPDTIY
TRBJ2-5 | . | TRBV2 | ASSVEQETQY
TRBJ1-1 | . | TRBV19 | ASSMLLGHKGWSEAF
TRBJ1-6 | . | TRBV5-4 | ASSLFKESYNSPLH
TRBJ2-3 | once | TRBV5-3 | ARPLAGGYTDTQY